Each of the 4 T cell receptor beta chains below was sequenced from the same sample in a study of human T cells and chemical hapten exposure. As to time point: patch test 3, about 24 weeks after DPC sensitization. Treatment meaning: therapeutic diphenylcyclopropenone sensitization with weekly scalp DPC. TCRdb re-called the RACE reads with MiXCR, one entry per CDR3 protein. The sample carries 97,000 or so distinct CDR3 sequences, roughly a quarter recorded once. This specimen was whole blood, taken in connection with sensitization to the hapten diphenylcyclopropenone (DPC). Source of these receptors: a man in his forties or fifties with alopecia areata. Some clones in this sample may be carry-over from other donors' samples.

The rearrangement uses TRBV29-1 and TRBJ2-1; 9 positions agree with TRBD2. Germline assignment: CDR1 SQVTM and CDR2 ANQGSEA. Losses at the gene ends were 7 bases for V and 0 bases for J; bases not matched to a gene: 4. This CDR3 has 14 amino acids. CDR3: CSGLSGGSYNEQFF. The CDR3 DNA reads TGCAGCGGCCTTAGCGGGGGCTCCTACAATGAGCAGTTCTTC.

The sample holds a few counts of this clonotype. This chain links TRBV14 with TRBJ1-1; possible D gene TRBD1, 6 bases. CDR1 is SGHDN and CDR2 is FVKESK in the germline V gene. V lost 0 bases and J lost 5, with 13 bases in between. The CDR3 consists of 15 residues. CDR3 DNA sequence: TGTGCCAGCAGCCAAGAGAGGGGGAGCCGGACTGAAGCTTTCTTT. It yields the protein CASSQERGSRTEAFF. Variable domain in full (rest from reference TRBV14 and TRBJ1-1): EAGVTQFPSHSVIEKGQTVTLRCDPISGHDNLYWYRRVMGKEIKFLLHFVKESKQDESGMPNNRFLAERTGGTYSTLKVQPAELEDSGVYFCASSQERGSRTEAFFGQGTRLTVV.

This chain joins TRBV4-1 and TRBJ1-2, with 7 bases identical to TRBD1. The V gene's germline CDR1 is MGHRA and CDR2 YSYEKL. This CDR3 is built from 15 residues. V dropped 3 bases and J dropped 4; count of bases not matched to a gene: 8. CDR3 sequence (DNA): TGCGCCAGCAGCCAGGAGACAGGGAATAGCTATGGCTACACCTTC. Translating gives CASSQETGNSYGYTF.

This rearrangement joins TRBV18 to TRBJ2-7; possible D gene TRBD1, 5 bases. The CDR3 consists of 12 residues. V lost 1 base and J 7 bases, leaving 8 bases between the germline ends. Germline V gene lookup returns CDR1 KGHSH and CDR2 LQKENI. CDR3 DNA sequence: TGTGCCAGCTCACCACAGGGGTCGGAGCAGTACTTC. This encodes CASSPQGSEQYF.